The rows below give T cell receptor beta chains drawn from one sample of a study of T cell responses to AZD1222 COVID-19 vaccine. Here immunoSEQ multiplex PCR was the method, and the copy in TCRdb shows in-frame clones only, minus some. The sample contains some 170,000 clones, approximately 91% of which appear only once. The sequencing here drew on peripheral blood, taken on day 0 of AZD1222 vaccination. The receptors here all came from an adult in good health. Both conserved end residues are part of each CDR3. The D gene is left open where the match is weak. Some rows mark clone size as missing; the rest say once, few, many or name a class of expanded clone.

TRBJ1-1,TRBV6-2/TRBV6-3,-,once,CASSYRTEFDAFF,TGTGCCAGCAGTTACAGGACAGAATTTGACGCTTTCTTT
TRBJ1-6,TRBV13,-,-,CASSSDRNSPLHF,TGTGCCAGCAGTTCGGACAGAAATTCACCCCTCCACTTT
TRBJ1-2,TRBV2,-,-,CASSPTVNYGYTF,TGTGCCAGCAGTCCGACAGTGAACTATGGCTACACCTTC
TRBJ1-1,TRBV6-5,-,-,CATRRGGSTEAFF,TGTGCCACCCGACGGGGGGGCAGCACTGAAGCTTTCTTT
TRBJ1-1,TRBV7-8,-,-,CASSLRTDANTEAFF,TGTGCCAGCAGCCTGAGGACAGACGCGAACACTGAAGCTTTCTTT
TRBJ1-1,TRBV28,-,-,CASSLVGDTEAFF,TGTGCCAGCAGCTTGGTAGGAGACACTGAAGCTTTCTTT
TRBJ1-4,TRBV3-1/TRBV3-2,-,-,CASSPVINANEKLFF,TGTGCCAGCAGCCCCGTTATTAACGCTAATGAAAAACTGTTTTTT
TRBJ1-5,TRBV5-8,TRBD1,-,CASSLDRGRNQPQHF,TGTGCCAGCAGCTTGGACAGGGGTAGGAATCAGCCCCAGCATTTT
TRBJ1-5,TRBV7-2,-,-,CASSLGLGFNQPQHF,TGTGCCAGCAGCTTAGGGTTGGGGTTCAATCAGCCCCAGCATTTT
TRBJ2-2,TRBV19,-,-,CASYGGVRGTGELFF,TGTGCCAGCTACGGAGGGGTCAGGGGCACCGGGGAGCTGTTTTTT
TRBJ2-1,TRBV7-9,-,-,CASSSGKEQFF,TGTGCCAGCAGCTCCGGTAAGGAGCAGTTCTTC
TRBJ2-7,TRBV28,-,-,CASNEAFYEQYF,TGTGCCAGCAACGAAGCGTTCTACGAGCAGTACTTC
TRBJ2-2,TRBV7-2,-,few,CASSSGPNTGELFF,TGTGCCAGCAGCTCGGGACCGAACACCGGGGAGCTGTTTTTT
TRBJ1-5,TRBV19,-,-,CASSIEGPHQPQHF,TGTGCCAGTAGTATAGAGGGGCCGCATCAGCCCCAGCATTTT
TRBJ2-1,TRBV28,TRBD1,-,CASKDRGNEQFF,TGTGCCAGCAAAGACAGGGGCAATGAGCAGTTCTTC
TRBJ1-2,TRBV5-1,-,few,CASSPLLYLSDGYTF,TGCGCCAGCAGCCCATTACTTTACCTATCTGACGGCTACACCTTC
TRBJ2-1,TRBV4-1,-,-,CASSQARSSYNEQFF,TGCGCCAGCAGCCAAGCCAGGAGCTCCTACAATGAGCAGTTCTTC
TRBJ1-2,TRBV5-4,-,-,CASSPSVVLNYGYTF,TGTGCCAGCAGCCCCTCAGTAGTTCTTAACTATGGCTACACCTTC
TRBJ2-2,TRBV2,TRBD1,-,CASSGTGGRGELFF,TGTGCCAGCAGCGGGACAGGGGGTAGGGGGGAGCTGTTTTTT
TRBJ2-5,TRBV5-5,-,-,CASSFPQGGVETQYF,TGTGCCAGCAGCTTTCCCCAGGGTGGGGTGGAGACCCAGTACTTC
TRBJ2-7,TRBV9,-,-,CASSVGVGYEQYF,TGTGCCAGCAGCGTAGGGGTGGGATACGAGCAGTACTTC
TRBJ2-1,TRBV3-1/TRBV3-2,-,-,CASSPLVYNEQFF,TGTGCCAGCAGTCCGCTAGTATACAATGAGCAGTTCTTC
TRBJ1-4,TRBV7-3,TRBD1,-,CASSLTGQGAEKLFF,TGTGCCAGCAGCTTAACAGGACAGGGTGCGGAAAAACTGTTTTTT
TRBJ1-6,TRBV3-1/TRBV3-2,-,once,CASSQDVRVGSPLHF,TGTGCCAGCAGCCAAGATGTTAGGGTCGGGTCACCCCTCCACTTT
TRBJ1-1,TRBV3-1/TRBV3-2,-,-,CASSQGGTEAFF,TGTGCCAGCAGCCAAGGGGGTACTGAAGCTTTCTTT
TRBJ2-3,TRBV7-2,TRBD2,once,CASSASGSSTDTQYF,TGTGCCAGCAGCGCTAGCGGGAGTTCGACAGATACGCAGTATTTT
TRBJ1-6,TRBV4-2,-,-,CASSQELAENSPLHF,TGTGCCAGCAGCCAAGAGTTGGCAGAAAATTCACCCCTCCACTTT
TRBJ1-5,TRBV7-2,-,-,CASSLAAGQPQHF,TGTGCCAGCAGCTTAGCGGCGGGCCAGCCCCAGCATTTT
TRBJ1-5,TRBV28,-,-,CASSPSLRGGDSNQPQHF,TGTGCCAGCAGTCCCTCCCTCAGGGGAGGGGATAGCAATCAGCCCCAGCATTTT
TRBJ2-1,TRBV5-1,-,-,CASSLGDGPFSSYNEQFF,TGCGCCAGCAGCTTGGGCGACGGACCATTCAGCTCCTACAATGAGCAGTTCTTC
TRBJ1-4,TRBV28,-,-,CASSLPLGGAAEKLFF,TGTGCCAGCAGTTTGCCCCTCGGAGGGGCGGCTGAAAAACTGTTTTTT
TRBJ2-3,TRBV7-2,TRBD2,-,CASSYTSGISTDTQYF,TGTGCCAGCAGCTACACTAGCGGGATAAGCACAGATACGCAGTATTTT
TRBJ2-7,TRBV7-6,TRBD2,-,CASSLGLAGGRGEQYF,TGTGCCAGCAGCTTGGGGTTAGCGGGAGGTCGCGGCGAGCAGTACTTC
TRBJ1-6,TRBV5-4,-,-,CASSPSGPNSPLHF,TGTGCCAGCAGCCCGTCGGGCCCGAATTCACCCCTCCACTTT
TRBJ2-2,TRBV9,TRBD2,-,CASSPQEGLAFAGELFF,TGTGCCAGCAGCCCCCAGGAGGGACTAGCATTTGCCGGGGAGCTGTTTTTT
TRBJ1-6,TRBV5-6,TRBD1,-,CASSLPTGADSPLHF,TGTGCCAGCAGCTTACCGACAGGGGCTGATTCACCCCTCCACTTT
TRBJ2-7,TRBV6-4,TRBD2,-,CATAVSGSSAAHEQYF,TGTGCCACCGCGGTTAGCGGGAGTTCCGCGGCCCACGAGCAGTACTTC
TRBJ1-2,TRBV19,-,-,CASSIASGQGYGYTF,TGTGCCAGTAGTATAGCCTCGGGACAAGGCTATGGCTACACCTTC
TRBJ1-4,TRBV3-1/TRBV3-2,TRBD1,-,CASSRRGEKLFF,TGTGCCAGCAGCCGCAGGGGGGAAAAACTGTTTTTT
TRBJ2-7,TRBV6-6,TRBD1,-,CASSSMDRGSEQYF,TGTGCCAGCAGTTCAATGGACAGGGGAAGCGAGCAGTACTTC
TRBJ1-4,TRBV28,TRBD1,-,CASRGQGNEKLFF,TGTGCCAGCCGAGGACAGGGGAATGAAAAACTGTTTTTT
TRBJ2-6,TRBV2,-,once,CASSLVVMRGRVLTF,TGTGCCAGCAGTTTGGTGGTTATGCGGGGACGGGTCCTGACTTTC
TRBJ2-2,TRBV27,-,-,CASSLTHPGIGELFF,TGTGCCAGCAGTTTGACTCATCCGGGAATCGGGGAGCTGTTTTTT
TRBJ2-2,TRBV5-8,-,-,CASSFRYPVLFF,TGTGCCAGCAGCTTCCGGTACCCAGTGCTGTTTTTT
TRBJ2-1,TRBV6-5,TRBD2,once,CASSYDPTSGSFPFF,TGTGCCAGCAGTTACGACCCCACTAGCGGGAGTTTTCCGTTCTTC
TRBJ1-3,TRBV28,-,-,CASSTQGPFTIYF,TGTGCCAGCAGTACTCAGGGACCATTCACCATATATTTT
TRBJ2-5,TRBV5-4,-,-,CASSARRETQYF,TGTGCCAGCAGCGCACGACGGGAGACCCAGTACTTC
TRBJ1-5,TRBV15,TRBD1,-,CATSTDREGNQPQHF,TGTGCCACCAGCACGGACAGGGAGGGCAATCAGCCCCAGCATTTT
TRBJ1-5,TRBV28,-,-,CASSLLGAGQPQHF,TGTGCCAGCAGTTTACTGGGGGCCGGTCAGCCCCAGCATTTT
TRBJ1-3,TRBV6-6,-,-,CASSYSMGDTGNTIYF,TGTGCCAGCAGTTACTCGATGGGGGATACTGGAAACACCATATATTTT
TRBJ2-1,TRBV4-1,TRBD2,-,CASSHPGTSRYNEQFF,TGCGCCAGCAGCCACCCCGGGACTAGCCGTTACAATGAGCAGTTCTTC
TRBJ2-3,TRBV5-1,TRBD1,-,CASKNPDRGSTDTQYF,TGCGCCAGCAAAAACCCGGACAGGGGTAGCACAGATACGCAGTATTTT
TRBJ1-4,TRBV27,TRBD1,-,CASAEPTGRMKLFF,TGTGCCAGCGCCGAACCGACAGGGCGGATGAAACTGTTTTTT
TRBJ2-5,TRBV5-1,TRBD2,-,CASSGGLAGVETQYF,TGCGCCAGCAGCGGGGGACTAGCGGGAGTAGAGACCCAGTACTTC
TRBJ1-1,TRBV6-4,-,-,CASSAAWSTEAFF,TGTGCCAGCAGCGCGGCGTGGAGCACTGAAGCTTTCTTT
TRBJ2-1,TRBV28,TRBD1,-,CASSLLQGVGRYNEQFF,TGTGCCAGCAGTTTATTACAGGGGGTCGGTAGATACAATGAGCAGTTCTTC
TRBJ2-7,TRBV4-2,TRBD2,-,CASSHPPLGGRYEQYF,TGTGCCAGCAGCCACCCCCCCCTGGGGGGGAGGTACGAGCAGTACTTC
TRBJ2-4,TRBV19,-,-,CASSLTGRGPKNIQYF,TGTGCCAGTAGTCTAACAGGGAGGGGGCCCAAAAACATTCAGTACTTC